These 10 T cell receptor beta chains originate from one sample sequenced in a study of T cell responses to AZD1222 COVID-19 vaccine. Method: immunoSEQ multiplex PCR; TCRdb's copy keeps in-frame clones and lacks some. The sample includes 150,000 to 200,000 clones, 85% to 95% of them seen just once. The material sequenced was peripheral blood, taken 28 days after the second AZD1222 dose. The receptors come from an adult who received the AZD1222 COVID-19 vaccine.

The CDR3: CASSMAGLQETQYF. As DNA, the CDR3 is TGTGCCAGTAGTATGGCAGGGCTCCAAGAGACCCAGTACTTC. The rearrangement links TRBV19 to TRBJ2-5; D is possibly TRBD1 (5 bases). The CDR3 length is 14 residues. Germline CDR1 reads LNHDA; CDR2 reads SQIVND (reference sequence). The V and J ends lost 3 bases and 1 base respectively, with 9 bases between them. The full variable domain, completed using reference TRBV19 and TRBJ2-5, is DGGITQSPKYLFRKEGQNVTLSCEQNLNHDAMYWYRQDPGQGLRLIYYSQIVNDFQKGDIAEGYSVSREKKESFPLTVTSAQKNPTAFYLCASSMAGLQETQYFGPGTRLLVL.

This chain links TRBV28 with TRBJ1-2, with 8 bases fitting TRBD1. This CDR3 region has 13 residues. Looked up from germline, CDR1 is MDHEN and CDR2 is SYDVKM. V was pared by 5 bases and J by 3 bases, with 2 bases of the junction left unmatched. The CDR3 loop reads CASSGGQDYGYTF. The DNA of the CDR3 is TGTGCCAGCAGTGGGGGACAGGACTATGGCTACACCTTC.

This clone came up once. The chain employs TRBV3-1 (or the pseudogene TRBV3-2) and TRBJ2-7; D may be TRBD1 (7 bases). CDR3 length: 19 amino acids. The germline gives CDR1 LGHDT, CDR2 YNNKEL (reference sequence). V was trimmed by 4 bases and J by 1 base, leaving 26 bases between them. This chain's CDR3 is CASSPTGGTALRSSYEQYF. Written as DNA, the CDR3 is TGTGCCAGCAGCCCAACCGGAGGGACAGCTCTACGGTCTTCCTACGAGCAGTACTTC.

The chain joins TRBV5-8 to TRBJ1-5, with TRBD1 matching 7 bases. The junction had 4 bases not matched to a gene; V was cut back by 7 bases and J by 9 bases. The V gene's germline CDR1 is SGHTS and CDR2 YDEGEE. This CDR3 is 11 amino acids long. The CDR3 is CASAQGGPQHF. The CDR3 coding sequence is TGTGCCAGCGCGCAGGGGGGGCCCCAGCATTTT.

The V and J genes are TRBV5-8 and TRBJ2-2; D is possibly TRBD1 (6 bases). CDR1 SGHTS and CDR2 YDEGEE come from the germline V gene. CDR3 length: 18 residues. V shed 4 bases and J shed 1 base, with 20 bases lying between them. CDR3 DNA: TGTGCCAGCAGCCAAGTGCCCTCTCGGACAGAGAACACCGGGGAGCTGTTTTTT. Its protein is CASSQVPSRTENTGELFF. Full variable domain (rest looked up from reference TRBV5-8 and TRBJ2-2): EAGVTQSPTHLIKTRGQQATLRCSPISGHTSVYWYQQALGLGLQFLLWYDEGEERNRGNFPPRFSGRQFPNYSSELNVNALELEDSALYLCASSQVPSRTENTGELFFGEGSRLTVL.

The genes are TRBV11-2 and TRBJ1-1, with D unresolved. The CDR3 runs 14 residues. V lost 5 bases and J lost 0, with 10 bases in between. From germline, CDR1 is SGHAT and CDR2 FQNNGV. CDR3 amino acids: CASSPRNLNTEAFF. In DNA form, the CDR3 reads TGTGCCAGCAGCCCAAGAAATTTGAACACTGAAGCTTTCTTT.

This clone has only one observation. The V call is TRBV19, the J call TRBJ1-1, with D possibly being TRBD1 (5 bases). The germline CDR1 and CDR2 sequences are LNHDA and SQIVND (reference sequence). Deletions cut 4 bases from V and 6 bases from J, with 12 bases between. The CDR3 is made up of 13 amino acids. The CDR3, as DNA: TGTGCCAGTAGTAATGGGGGACGCGCTGAAGCTTTCTTT. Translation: CASSNGGRAEAFF. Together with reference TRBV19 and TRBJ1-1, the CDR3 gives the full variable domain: DGGITQSPKYLFRKEGQNVTLSCEQNLNHDAMYWYRQDPGQGLRLIYYSQIVNDFQKGDIAEGYSVSREKKESFPLTVTSAQKNPTAFYLCASSNGGRAEAFFGQGTRLTVV.

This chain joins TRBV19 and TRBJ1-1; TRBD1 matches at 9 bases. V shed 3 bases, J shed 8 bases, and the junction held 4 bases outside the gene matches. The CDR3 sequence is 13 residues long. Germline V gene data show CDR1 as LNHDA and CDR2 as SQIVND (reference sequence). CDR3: CASSMGQGREAFF. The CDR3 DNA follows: TGTGCCAGTAGTATGGGACAGGGCAGAGAAGCTTTCTTT.

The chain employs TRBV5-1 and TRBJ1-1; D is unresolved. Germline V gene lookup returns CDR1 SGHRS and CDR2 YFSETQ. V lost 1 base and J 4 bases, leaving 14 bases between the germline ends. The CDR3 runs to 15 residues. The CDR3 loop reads CASSLSSQVITEAFF. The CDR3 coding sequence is TGCGCCAGCAGCTTGTCGTCGCAGGTCATCACTGAAGCTTTCTTT. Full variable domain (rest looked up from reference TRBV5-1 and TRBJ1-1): KAGVTQTPRYLIKTRGQQVTLSCSPISGHRSVSWYQQTPGQGLQFLFEYFSETQRNKGNFPGRFSGRQFSNSRSEMNVSTLELGDSALYLCASSLSSQVITEAFFGQGTRLTVV.

The CDR3 nucleotides read TGTGCCAGCAGCGTAGATGGCAGGGGATACGAGCAGTACTTC. As protein: CASSVDGRGYEQYF. The chain carries TRBV9 and TRBJ2-7; D possibly corresponds to TRBD1 (6 bases). This CDR3 is built from 14 residues. The V and J ends lost 0 bases and 4 bases respectively, with 11 bases between them. Per germline, CDR1 SGDLS and CDR2 YYNGEE.